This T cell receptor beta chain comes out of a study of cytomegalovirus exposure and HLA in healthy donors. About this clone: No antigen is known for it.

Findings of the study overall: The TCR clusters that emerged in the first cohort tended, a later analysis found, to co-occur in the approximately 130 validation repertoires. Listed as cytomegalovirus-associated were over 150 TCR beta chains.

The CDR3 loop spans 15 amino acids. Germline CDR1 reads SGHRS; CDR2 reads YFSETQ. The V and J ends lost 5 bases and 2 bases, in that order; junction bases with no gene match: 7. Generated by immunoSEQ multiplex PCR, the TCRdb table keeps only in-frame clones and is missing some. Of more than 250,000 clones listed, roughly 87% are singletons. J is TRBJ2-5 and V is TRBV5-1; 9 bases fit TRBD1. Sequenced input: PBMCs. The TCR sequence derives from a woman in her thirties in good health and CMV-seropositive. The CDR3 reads CASSSPGQGQETQYF. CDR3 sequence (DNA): TGCGCCAGCAGTTCACCGGGACAGGGACAAGAGACCCAGTACTTC.